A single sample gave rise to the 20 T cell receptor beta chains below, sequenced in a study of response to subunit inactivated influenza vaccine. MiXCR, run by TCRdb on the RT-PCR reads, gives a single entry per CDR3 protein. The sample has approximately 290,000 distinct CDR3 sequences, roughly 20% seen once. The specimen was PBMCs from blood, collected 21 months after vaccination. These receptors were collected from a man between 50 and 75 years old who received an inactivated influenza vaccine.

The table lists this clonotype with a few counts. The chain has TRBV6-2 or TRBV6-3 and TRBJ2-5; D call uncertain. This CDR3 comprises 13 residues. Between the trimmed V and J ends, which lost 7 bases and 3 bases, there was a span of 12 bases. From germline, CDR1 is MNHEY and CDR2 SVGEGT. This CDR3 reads CASTPIGKETQYF. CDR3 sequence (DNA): TGTGCCAGCACCCCAATAGGGAAAGAGACCCAGTACTTC.

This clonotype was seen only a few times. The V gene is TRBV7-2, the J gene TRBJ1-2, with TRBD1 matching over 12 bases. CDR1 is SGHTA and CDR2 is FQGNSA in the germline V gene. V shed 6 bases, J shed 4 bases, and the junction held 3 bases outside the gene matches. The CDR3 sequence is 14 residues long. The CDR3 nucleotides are TGTGCCAGCAGGATGGGACAGGGGGCCTATGGCTACACCTTC. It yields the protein CASRMGQGAYGYTF.

The CDR3 DNA reads as TGTGCCAGCAGGGGATCAACCTATGGCTACACCTTC. It encodes CASRGSTYGYTF. The rearrangement links TRBV9 to TRBJ1-2; D is ambiguous. Trimming removed 5 bases from V and 4 bases from J, with 9 bases in between. The germline CDR1 and CDR2 sequences are SGDLS and YYNGEE. The CDR3 is 12 amino acids.

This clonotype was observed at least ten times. CDR3 nucleotide sequence: TGCGCCAGCAGTGTGAGACAGGGCTCCTGCAATCAGCCCCAGCATTTT. It translates to CASSVRQGSCNQPQHF. The chain links TRBV23-1 to TRBJ1-5; 7 nucleotides line up with TRBD1. TRBV23-1 is known as an ORF, though its function is uncertain. The ends lost 5 bases at V and 2 bases at J; junction bases unmatched: 9. The CDR3 covers 16 residues.

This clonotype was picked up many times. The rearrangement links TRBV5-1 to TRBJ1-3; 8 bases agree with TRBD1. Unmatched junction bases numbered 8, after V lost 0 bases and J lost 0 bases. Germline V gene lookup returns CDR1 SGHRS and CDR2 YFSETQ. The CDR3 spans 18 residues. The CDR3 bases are TGCGCCAGCAGCTTGGAAGGACAGGGACGGATCTCTGGAAACACCATATATTTT. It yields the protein CASSLEGQGRISGNTIYF.

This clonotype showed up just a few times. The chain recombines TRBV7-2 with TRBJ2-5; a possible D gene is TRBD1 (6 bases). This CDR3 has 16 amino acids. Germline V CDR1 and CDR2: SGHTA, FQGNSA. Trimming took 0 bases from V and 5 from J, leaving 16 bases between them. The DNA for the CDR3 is TGTGCCAGCAGCTTAGCGTACAGGGCTACGGGGGAGACCCAGTACTTC. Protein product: CASSLAYRATGETQYF.

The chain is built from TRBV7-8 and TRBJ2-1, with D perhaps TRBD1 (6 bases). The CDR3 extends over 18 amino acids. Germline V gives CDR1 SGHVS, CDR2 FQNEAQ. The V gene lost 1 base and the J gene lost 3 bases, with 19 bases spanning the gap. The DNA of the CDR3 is TGTGCCAGCAGCTTAGAGGACTCAGGGGTTTCAAACTACAATGAGCAGTTCTTC. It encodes CASSLEDSGVSNYNEQFF. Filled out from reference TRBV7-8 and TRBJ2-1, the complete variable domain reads GAGVSQSPRYKVAKRGQDVALRCDPISGHVSLFWYQQALGQGPEFLTYFQNEAQLDKSGLPSDRFFAERPEGSVSTLKIQRTQQEDSAVYLCASSLEDSGVSNYNEQFFGPGTRLTVL.

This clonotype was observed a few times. In DNA, the CDR3 is TGCGCCAGCAGCTTGGGCGGAGGGGCAGGCACAGATACGCAGTATTTT. The encoded protein is CASSLGGGAGTDTQYF. V and J are TRBV5-1 and TRBJ2-3; D might be TRBD2 (6 bases). The germline V gene encodes CDR1 SGHRS and CDR2 YFSETQ. Trimming took off 0 bases at V and 1 base at J, with 12 bases between the two ends. The CDR3 runs 16 residues. Filled out from reference TRBV5-1 and TRBJ2-3, the complete variable domain reads KAGVTQTPRYLIKTRGQQVTLSCSPISGHRSVSWYQQTPGQGLQFLFEYFSETQRNKGNFPGRFSGRQFSNSRSEMNVSTLELGDSALYLCASSLGGGAGTDTQYFGPGTRLTVL.

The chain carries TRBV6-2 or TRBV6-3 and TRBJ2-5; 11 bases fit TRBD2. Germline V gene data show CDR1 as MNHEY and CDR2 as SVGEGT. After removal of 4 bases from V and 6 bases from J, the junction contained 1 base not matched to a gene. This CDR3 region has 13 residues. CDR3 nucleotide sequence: TGTGCCAGCAGTTGGACTAGCGGGCAGACCCAGTACTTC. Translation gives CASSWTSGQTQYF.

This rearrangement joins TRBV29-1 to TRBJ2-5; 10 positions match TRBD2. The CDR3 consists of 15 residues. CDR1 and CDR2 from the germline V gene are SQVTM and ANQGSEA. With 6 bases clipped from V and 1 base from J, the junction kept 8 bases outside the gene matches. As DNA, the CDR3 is TGCAGCGTAGACCCTGGGACTAGCGCCCAAGAGACCCAGTACTTC. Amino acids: CSVDPGTSAQETQYF.

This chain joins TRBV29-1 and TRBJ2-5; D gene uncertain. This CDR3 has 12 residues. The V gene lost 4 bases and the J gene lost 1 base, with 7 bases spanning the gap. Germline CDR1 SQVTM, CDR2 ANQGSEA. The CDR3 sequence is CSVVRGQETQYF. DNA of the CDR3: TGCAGCGTTGTCAGAGGCCAAGAGACCCAGTACTTC.

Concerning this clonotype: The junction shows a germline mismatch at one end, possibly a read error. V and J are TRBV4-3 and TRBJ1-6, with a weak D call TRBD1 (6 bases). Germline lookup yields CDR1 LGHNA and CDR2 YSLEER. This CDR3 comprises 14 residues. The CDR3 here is CASSHRGGDSPLHF. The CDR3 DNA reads TGCGCCAGCAGCCATAGAGGGGGAGATTCACCCCTCCATTTT.

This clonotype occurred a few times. The CDR3 region has the DNA TGTGCCAGCAGCTTAGGGTCTGGGGCCGCGTCCTACGAGCAGTACTTC. This gives the protein CASSLGSGAASYEQYF. This chain links TRBV7-9 with TRBJ2-7, with a weak D call TRBD1 (5 bases). V lost 1 base and J lost 1, with 14 bases in between. Germline values: CDR1 SEHNR, CDR2 FQNEAQ (reference sequence). This CDR3 is built from 16 residues.

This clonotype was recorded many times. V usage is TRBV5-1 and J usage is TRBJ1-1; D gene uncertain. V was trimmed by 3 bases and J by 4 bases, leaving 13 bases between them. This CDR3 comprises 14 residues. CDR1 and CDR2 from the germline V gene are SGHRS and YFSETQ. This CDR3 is CASSSGPGSTEAFF. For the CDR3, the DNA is TGCGCCAGCAGCTCAGGTCCGGGTAGCACTGAAGCTTTCTTT.

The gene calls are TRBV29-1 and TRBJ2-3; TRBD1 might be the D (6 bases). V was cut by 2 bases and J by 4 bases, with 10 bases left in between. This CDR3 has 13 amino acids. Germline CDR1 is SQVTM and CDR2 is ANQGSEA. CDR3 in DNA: TGCAGCGTTGAAACAGGGCCTTCAGATACGCAGTATTTT. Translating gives CSVETGPSDTQYF.

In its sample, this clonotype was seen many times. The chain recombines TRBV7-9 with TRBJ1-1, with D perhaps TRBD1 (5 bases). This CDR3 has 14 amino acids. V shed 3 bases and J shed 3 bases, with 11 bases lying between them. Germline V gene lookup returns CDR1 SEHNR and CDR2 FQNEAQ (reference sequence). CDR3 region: CASSFLGGDTEAFF. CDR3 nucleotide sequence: TGTGCCAGCAGCTTTTTGGGGGGGGACACTGAAGCTTTCTTT.

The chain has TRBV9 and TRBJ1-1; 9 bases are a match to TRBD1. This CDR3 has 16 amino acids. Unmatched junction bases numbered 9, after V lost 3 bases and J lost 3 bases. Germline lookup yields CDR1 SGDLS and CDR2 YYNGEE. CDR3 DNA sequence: TGTGCCAGCAGCGAACAGGGGGCGGTGGACGACACTGAAGCTTTCTTT. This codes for CASSEQGAVDDTEAFF.

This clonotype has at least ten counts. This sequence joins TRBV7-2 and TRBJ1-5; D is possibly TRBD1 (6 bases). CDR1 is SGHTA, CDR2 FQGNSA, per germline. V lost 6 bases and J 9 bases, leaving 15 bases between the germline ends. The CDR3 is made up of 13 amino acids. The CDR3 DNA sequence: TGTGCCAGCAGGACCGGGCAAGGGGGGCCCCAGCATTTT. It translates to CASRTGQGGPQHF.

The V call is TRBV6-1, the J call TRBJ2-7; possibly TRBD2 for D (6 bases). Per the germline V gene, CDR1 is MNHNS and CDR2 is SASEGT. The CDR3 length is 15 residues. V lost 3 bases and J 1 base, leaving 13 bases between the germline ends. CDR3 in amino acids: CASSEAGRTSYEQYF. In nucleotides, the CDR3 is TGTGCCAGCAGTGAGGCGGGACGCACTTCCTACGAGCAGTACTTC.

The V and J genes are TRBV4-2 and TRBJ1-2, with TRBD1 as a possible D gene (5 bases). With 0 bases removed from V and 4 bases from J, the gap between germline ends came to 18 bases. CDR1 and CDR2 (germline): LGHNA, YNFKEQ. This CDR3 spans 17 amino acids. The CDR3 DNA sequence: TGTGCCAGCAGCCAAGAAATTTCGGCAGTGGGGGGCTATGGCTACACCTTC. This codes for CASSQEISAVGGYGYTF.